The clone carrying this T cell receptor beta chain was detected many times. The entry originates in a study of regulatory T cells in long-lasting Graves disease. Construction of TCR beta libraries relied on iRepertoire HTBI primers and on Arm-PCR targeting CDR3 regions. MiXCR, applied by TCRdb to the multiplex PCR reads, yields one record per CDR3 protein. The profile shows hundreds of thousands of distinct CDR3 sequences, about a sixth of them singletons. Time point noted: newly diagnosed GD, antithyroid drugs for less than 3 months. There was RNA extracted from PBMCs, and the TCR library was made from it. Deletions cut 9 bases from V and 2 bases from J, with 17 bases between. Germline V gene sequence: CDR1 MNHNS, CDR2 SASEGT. The length of the CDR3 is 14 residues. Separately, the same data were catalogued under a study of T cells in Graves' hyperthyroidism and ophthalmopathy. As that report states: The TCR CDR3 was amplified in a first-round RT-PCR using the HTBI primer set.

The receptor was derived from a woman aged 30 to 39 with Graves disease. Sequenced material: peripheral blood mononuclear cells (PBMCs), taken at new diagnosis, from a patient treated with antithyroid drugs. This chain connects TRBV6-1 to TRBJ2-7; tentative D call: TRBD2 (5 bases). The CDR3 loop is CASAGQARPYEQYF. The CDR3 region has the DNA TGTGCCAGTGCGGGCCAGGCCCGACCCTACGAGCAGTACTTC.